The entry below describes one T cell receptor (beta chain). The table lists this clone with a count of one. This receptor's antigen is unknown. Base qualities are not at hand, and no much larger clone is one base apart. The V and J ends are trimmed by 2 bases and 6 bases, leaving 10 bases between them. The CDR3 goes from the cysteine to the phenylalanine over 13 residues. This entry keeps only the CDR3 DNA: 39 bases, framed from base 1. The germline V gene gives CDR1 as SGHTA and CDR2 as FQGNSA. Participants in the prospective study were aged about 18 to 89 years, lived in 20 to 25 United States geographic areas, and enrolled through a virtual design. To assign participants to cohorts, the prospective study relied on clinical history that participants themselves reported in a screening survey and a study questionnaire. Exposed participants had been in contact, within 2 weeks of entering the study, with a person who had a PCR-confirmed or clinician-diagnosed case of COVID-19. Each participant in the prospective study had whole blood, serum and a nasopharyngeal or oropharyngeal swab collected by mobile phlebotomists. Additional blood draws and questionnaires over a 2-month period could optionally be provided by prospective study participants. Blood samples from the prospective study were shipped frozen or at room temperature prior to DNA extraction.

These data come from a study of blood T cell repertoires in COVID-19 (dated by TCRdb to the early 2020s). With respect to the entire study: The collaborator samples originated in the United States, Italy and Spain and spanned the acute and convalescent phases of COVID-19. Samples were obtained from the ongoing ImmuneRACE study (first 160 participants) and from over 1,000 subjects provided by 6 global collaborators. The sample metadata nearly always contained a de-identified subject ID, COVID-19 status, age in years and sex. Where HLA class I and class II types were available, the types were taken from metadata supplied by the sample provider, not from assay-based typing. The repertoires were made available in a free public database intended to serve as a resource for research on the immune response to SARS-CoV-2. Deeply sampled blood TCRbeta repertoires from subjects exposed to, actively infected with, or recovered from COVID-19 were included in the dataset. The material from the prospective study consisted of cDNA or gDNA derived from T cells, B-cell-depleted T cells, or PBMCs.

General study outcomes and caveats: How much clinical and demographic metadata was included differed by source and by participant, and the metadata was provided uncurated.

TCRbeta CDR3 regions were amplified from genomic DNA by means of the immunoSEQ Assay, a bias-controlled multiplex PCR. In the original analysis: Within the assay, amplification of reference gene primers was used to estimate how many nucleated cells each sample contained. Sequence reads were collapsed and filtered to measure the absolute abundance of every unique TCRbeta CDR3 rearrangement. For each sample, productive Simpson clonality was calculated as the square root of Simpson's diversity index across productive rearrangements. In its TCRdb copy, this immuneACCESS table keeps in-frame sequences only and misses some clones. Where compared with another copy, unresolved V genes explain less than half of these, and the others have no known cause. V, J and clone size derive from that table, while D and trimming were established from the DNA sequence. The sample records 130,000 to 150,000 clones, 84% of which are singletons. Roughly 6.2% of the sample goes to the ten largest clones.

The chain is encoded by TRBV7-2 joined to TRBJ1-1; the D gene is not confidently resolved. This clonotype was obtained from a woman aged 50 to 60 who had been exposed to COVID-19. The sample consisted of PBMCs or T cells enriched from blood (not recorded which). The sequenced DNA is TGTGCCAGCAGCTTACCCGTTACTGCTGAAGCTTTCTTT. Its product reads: CASSLPVTAEAFF.